The sample holds one count of the clone carrying this TCR beta chain. The study ran its PCR with 60 Vbeta and 13 Jbeta primers. Using immunoSEQ multiplex PCR, the repertoire was profiled, and TCRdb retains in-frame clones only, with some absent. In the table there are 120,000 or so clones, around 80% of which are singletons. This sample was included in a study of cytomegalovirus exposure and HLA in healthy donors. Germline loops: CDR1 GTSNPN, CDR2 SVGIG (reference sequence). Trimming took 3 bases from V and 3 from J; bases not matched to a gene: 7. The CDR3 totals 14 residues. The chain recombines TRBV30 with TRBJ1-2; 7 bases align to TRBD1. This TCR was recovered from a woman aged 45-65 years in good health and CMV-seropositive. The sequencing sample was made of PBMCs. The CDR3 loop reads CAWRATGSDYGYTF. CDR3 DNA: TGTGCCTGGAGGGCGACAGGGTCGGACTATGGCTACACCTTC.